These T cell receptor beta chains were read from a single sample in a study of memory CD4+ T cells and cytomegalovirus serostatus. The protocol was immunoSEQ multiplex PCR, while the TCRdb copy is restricted to in-frame clones and leaves out a portion. Among about 82,000 clones listed, 65% to 85% were seen once. Sequences were obtained from memory CD4+ T cells from blood. These TCRs come from an adult in good health and CMV-seronegative. The CDR3 runs from the conserved cysteine through the conserved F or W. The order of the fields is V gene, CDR3 protein.

>TRBV11-3
CASSLGGRTGELFF
>TRBV7-9
CAGLGQGDKLFF
>TRBV7-9
CASSLLDTEAFF
>TRBV1
CTSSQDGATGANTEAFF
>TRBV10-1
CASSDPARGAREQYF
>TRBV4-2
CASSQDSRSYGYTF
>TRBV7-8
CASSTDYSYEQYF
>TRBV6-1
CASRGTGGKYEQYF
>TRBV7-2
CASSTQGFSYNSPLHF
>TRBV9
CASSLIAGGDRAGELFF
>TRBV7-2
CASSLAAGGGLYEQYF
>TRBV10-3
CAISRDASSGANVLTF
>TRBV9
CASSGPGPGSGGTEAFF
>TRBV29-1
CSANRGSSDTQYF
>TRBV7-8
CASSFLGTGVYEQYF
>TRBV9
CASSAKPGAYNSPLHF
>TRBV6-6
CASSYPGTGTDTQYF
>TRBV10-1
CASSESMYNEQFF
>TRBV9
CASSPSGGANEQYF
>TRBV19
CASSRDRGADTQYF
>TRBV15
CATSRKGGNSPLHF
>TRBV19
CASSTNRGLGTEAFF
>TRBV6-1
CASSSTGVTNEKLFF
>TRBV4-2
CASSQDPGLFQPQHF
>TRBV6-5
CASSYSAGTGSYEQYF
>TRBV19
CASSTPAGGHDEQFF
>TRBV6-5
CASSHRRDSVYEQYF
>TRBV19
CASSAGQGEQPQHF
>TRBV30
CAWKVRSTGETQYF
>TRBV9
CASSAGDWDTVGYTF
>TRBV4-2
CASSQEGIAGLAGGVRGETQYF
>TRBV10-1
CASSENQGYNEQFF
>TRBV6-5
CASSYGGRDEQFF
>TRBV5-4
CASSLGQGSSYEQYF
>TRBV5-5
CASSLLTNEKLFF
>TRBV18
CASSPAGTGGANGYTF
>TRBV4-1
CASSQDRSRTDTQYF
>TRBV9
CASSVTLTGINEQFF
>TRBV6-6
CASNEPGQGYYGYTF
>TRBV7-9
CASSRKADESNQPQHF
>TRBV7-2
CASSLAGGDTQYF
>TRBV2
CASRAAGLGRGRDYGYTF
>TRBV28
CASSVTGTNGYTF
>TRBV7-2
CASSLAPRGRGTEAFF
>TRBV10-1
CASSSTGLGVEQFF
>TRBV6-1
CASSFQGEAFF